What follows are 18 T cell receptor beta chains derived from one specimen sequenced in a study of breast tumors, draining lymph nodes, adjacent tissues (dated by TCRdb to the mid-2010s). Library prep was done by multiplex PCR. For sequencing, an Illumina HiSeq 2000 was employed. Clones were called with MiXCR by TCRdb after fastp trimmed the public reads at Q25, and only in-frame beta chains were retained. Here each entry gathers all rows of one CDR3 protein and keeps the most common genes and DNA. This sample lists 150,000 to 200,000 distinct CDR3 sequences; 33% were detected once. Around 4% of the sample belongs to the ten largest clones. The lymph node samples were taken from the axillary draining lymph nodes of breast cancer patients. Sequenced sample: axillary lymph node tissue. The receptors derive from a female donor with breast cancer. Some clones in this sample may be carry-over from other donors' samples.

This clonotype was detected a few times. Given a much more abundant clone one base away, this may be a read error. The J gene is TRBJ2-7, the V gene TRBV11-2; 8 bases agree with TRBD1. Germline V CDR1 and CDR2: SGHAT, FQNNGV. CDR3 length equals 15 residues. J lost 3 bases, V lost 5 bases, and 9 bases had no gene match. The CDR3 DNA reads as TGTGCCAGCAGCAGACAGACAGGGGCCATCTACGAGCAGTACTTC. Translation gives CASSRQTGAIYEQYF.

With respect to this clonotype: The germline gene is not matched at one end of the junction; a read error may be the cause. This chain links TRBV7-7 with TRBJ2-5; 11 nucleotides align to TRBD1. The CDR3 is made up of 14 amino acids. Germline-derived CDR1 and CDR2 are SSHAT and FNYEAQ (reference sequence). As DNA, the CDR3 is TGTGCTAGCAGTCCTGGACAGGGGGCCGCGACCCAGTACTTC. Residues: CASSPGQGAATQYF.

This rearrangement joins TRBV5-1 to TRBJ2-2; D perhaps matches TRBD1 (5 bases). Looked up from germline, CDR1 is SGHRS and CDR2 is YFSETQ. This CDR3 has 13 amino acids. V was shortened by 5 bases and J by 8 bases, with 13 bases between the two germline ends. The CDR3 nucleotides are TGCGCCAGCAGACGCAGTCGGACAGGGGAGCTGTTTTTT. Protein product: CASRRSRTGELFF.

Comment on this clonotype: A much larger clone lies one base from this, so it may be a read error. The conserved phenylalanine or tryptophan is not found at the CDR3 terminus, so this likely reflects a read error. CDR3 bases: TGTGCCAGCTATAGCGGACTGAGCTCCTACAATGAGCAGTTCCTC. It is translated as CASYSGLSSYNEQFL. V gene TRBV5-4 combines with J gene TRBJ2-1; weak D call: TRBD2 (6 bases). In germline, CDR1 is SGHNT, CDR2 YYREEE (reference sequence). The CDR3 runs to 15 residues. Trimming took 7 bases from V and 0 from J, leaving 14 bases between them.

This clonotype has at least ten counts. This chain joins TRBV6-2 or TRBV6-3 and TRBJ2-5, with D perhaps assigned TRBD1 or TRBD2 (6 bases each). Germline V gene sequence: CDR1 MNHEY, CDR2 SVGEGT. Trimming removed 6 bases at V and 1 base at J, with 15 bases between. The CDR3 runs 15 residues. The CDR3 bases are TGTGCCAGCAGCTCATCCTGGGGGGCCCAAGAGACCCAGTACTTC. This encodes CASSSSWGAQETQYF.

In the case of this clonotype: A much larger clone differs from this one at a single base, so this may be a read error. The V gene is TRBV6-6, the J gene TRBJ1-2; D gene unclear. The CDR3 is 10 residues long. The germline V gene has CDR1 MNHNY and CDR2 SVGAGI (reference sequence). The CDR3 nucleotides read TGTGGCAGCAGTGATAGCTCATTTTACTTC. Translating gives CGSSDSSFYF.

For this clonotype: A single base separates this from a much larger clone, so it may be a read error. The chain combines TRBV5-6 with TRBJ1-2; 9 bases line up with TRBD1. V trimming: 4 bases; J trimming: 7 bases; junction bases outside the gene matches: 11. The CDR3 contains 15 residues. The germline V gene has CDR1 SGHDT and CDR2 YYEEEE. The CDR3 nucleotides read TGTGCCAGCAGCCCCGGGACAGGGTATATAGGTGGCTACACCTTC. Protein product: CASSPGTGYIGGYTF. Based on the CDR3 plus reference TRBV5-6 and TRBJ1-2, the full variable domain is DAGVTQSPTHLIKTRGQQVTLRCSPKSGHDTVSWYQQALGQGPQFIFQYYEEEERQRGNFPDRFSGHQFPNYSSELNVNALLLGDSALYLCASSPGTGYIGGYTFGSGTRLTVV.

There are many counts of this clonotype. V is TRBV19 and J is TRBJ1-2; D possibly corresponds to TRBD1 (5 bases). Germline-derived CDR1 and CDR2 are LNHDA and SQIVND (reference sequence). V lost 7 bases and J lost 2, with 20 bases in between. This CDR3 region has 16 residues. CDR3 bases: TGTGCCAGTACCCCGGGGGAGGGCCCACCAAACTATGGCTACACCTTC. Its translation is CASTPGEGPPNYGYTF.

In this sample, this clonotype turned up many times. The CDR3: CASSLTSGFVSDQYF. The CDR3 DNA is TGTGCCAGCAGTTTGACTAGCGGGTTCGTGTCGGATCAGTACTTC. The chain links TRBV12-3 or TRBV12-4 to TRBJ2-7; 10 nucleotides match TRBD2. The length of the CDR3 is 15 residues. The V segment lost 3 bases and the J segment 10 bases; nucleotides outside the gene matches: 12.

The table lists this clonotype with many counts. J is TRBJ1-4 and V is TRBV12-3 or TRBV12-4; a weak D match, TRBD1 (5 bases). V lost 8 bases and J lost 7, with 17 bases in between. This CDR3 spans 14 amino acids. CDR3 residues: CASGGGRGGEKLFF. For the CDR3, the DNA is TGTGCCAGCGGAGGAGGACGGGGGGGTGAAAAACTGTTTTTT.

This clonotype counts as medium-sized. This chain uses TRBV29-1 with TRBJ2-7; 7 bases map to TRBD1. This CDR3 comprises 13 residues. V shed 7 bases and J 3 bases; nucleotides not matched to a gene: 9. Germline V gives CDR1 SQVTM, CDR2 ANQGSEA. The DNA for the CDR3 is TGCAGCGCAACCGGGACAGAGCTCTACGAGCAGTACTTC. Its translation: CSATGTELYEQYF.

This clonotype came up many times. The V and J genes are TRBV20-1 and TRBJ1-6, with a possible D match to TRBD1 (5 bases). Germline values: CDR1 DFQATT, CDR2 SNEGSKA (reference sequence). Trimming took 1 base from V and 5 from J, leaving 15 bases between them. The CDR3 consists of 16 residues. Written as DNA, the CDR3 is TGCAGTGCTAGAGTGCCCTGGGGGGGAGATAATTCACCCCTCCACTTT. Translating it yields CSARVPWGGDNSPLHF.

The chain couples TRBV29-1 to TRBJ2-3; weak D call: TRBD2 (6 bases). The CDR3 has 13 residues. The germline gives CDR1 SQVTM, CDR2 ANQGSEA. The CDR3 DNA is TGCAGTTTATGGGTAGCGGGCACAGATACGCAGTATTTT. The encoded protein is CSLWVAGTDTQYF.

The chain recombines TRBV6-2 or TRBV6-3 with TRBJ1-2; D might be TRBD1 (5 bases). Germline values: CDR1 MNHEY, CDR2 SVGEGT. The CDR3 loop spans 14 amino acids. V was clipped by 5 bases and J by 3 bases, with 13 bases between them. For the CDR3, the DNA is TGTGCCAGCAGTCTCAGGGACTCTTACTATGGCTACACCTTC. Protein product: CASSLRDSYYGYTF.

This clonotype was detected only a few times. One base away lies a much larger clone, so this may be a sequencing read error. The rearrangement links TRBV20-1 to TRBJ2-5; 7 bases line up with TRBD1. This CDR3 contains 14 residues. CDR1 and CDR2 (germline): DFQATT, SNEGSKA (reference sequence). J gave up 7 bases and V 2 bases, and 10 bases lay outside the gene matches. The chain's CDR3 is CSARRQGAGATQYF. CDR3 coding DNA: TGCAGTGCTAGACGACAGGGAGCAGGAGCGACCCAGTACTTC.

This clonotype has a count of ten or more. The chain uses TRBV19 and TRBJ2-1; 12 nucleotides agree with TRBD2. This CDR3 contains 20 residues. The ends lost 1 base at V and 0 bases at J; junction bases unmatched: 10. Germline lookup yields CDR1 LNHDA and CDR2 SQIVND (reference sequence). The CDR3 sequence: CASSIGRLAGVASSYNEQFF. In DNA, the CDR3 is TGTGCCAGTAGTATAGGGAGACTAGCGGGAGTGGCCAGCTCCTACAATGAGCAGTTCTTC.

This clonotype has only a few counts. This sequence joins TRBV6-1 and TRBJ1-2, with 7 bases matching TRBD1. With 1 base clipped from V and 8 bases from J, the junction kept 16 bases outside the gene matches. The length of the CDR3 is 17 residues. Per germline, CDR1 MNHNS and CDR2 SASEGT. As DNA, the CDR3 is TGTGCCAGCAGTGAAGTCAGGGGGACAGCCTCTCCGGGCGGCTACACCTTC. It encodes CASSEVRGTASPGGYTF.

This clonotype was recorded many times. The V gene is TRBV20-1, the J gene TRBJ2-6; D is unresolved. CDR1 is DFQATT, CDR2 SNEGSKA, per germline (reference sequence). V was trimmed by 3 bases and J by 0 bases, leaving 15 bases between them. This CDR3 is built from 17 residues. CDR3 coding DNA: TGCAGTGCTAGGATGTCTGCGGCGACCTCTGGGGCCAACGTCCTGACTTTC. Translating it yields CSARMSAATSGANVLTF.